These T cell receptor beta chains were read from a single sample in a study of control samples from healthy donors and cancer patients. Profiling relied on immunoSEQ multiplex PCR, and the TCRdb table lists in-frame clones only, not all of them. The repertoire holds fewer than 95,000 clones, more than 75% seen once, with 2% to 2.5% in the top ten. The sample comprised blood. The source of these receptors is a woman aged 35 to 49 in good health. Both conserved end residues are part of each CDR3. The D gene is left open where the match is weak.

14 TRBD2 TRBJ2-3 TRBV4-1 TGCGCCAGCAGTCCCAGCGGGGGCACAGATACGCAGTATTTT CASSPSGGTDTQYF
13 TRBD2 TRBJ2-1 TRBV30 TGTGCCTGGACTAGCGGGGGACACAATGAGCAGTTCTTC CAWTSGGHNEQFF
15 - TRBJ1-1 TRBV7-2 TGTGCCAGCAGCCTTCAGACCCAATTGAACACTGAAGCTTTCTTT CASSLQTQLNTEAFF
14 - TRBJ1-2 TRBV6-5 TGTGCCAGCAGTTACTCTTTCGGGGGTATCGGCTACACCTTC CASSYSFGGIGYTF
15 TRBD2 TRBJ2-7 TRBV4-1 TGCGCCAGCAGCCAAGAGGACGGGGGGGCCTACGAGCAGTACTTC CASSQEDGGAYEQYF
16 - TRBJ2-4 TRBV24-1 TGTGCCACCAGTGACCCGACTCAACAAGGGAAAAACATTCAGTACTTC CATSDPTQQGKNIQYF
13 - TRBJ1-5 TRBV12-3/TRBV12-4 TGTGCCAGCAGTTCAGGGGTCGATCAGCCCCAGCATTTT CASSSGVDQPQHF
13 - TRBJ1-1 TRBV7-8 TGTGCCAGCAGCTTAGAACAGAACACTGAAGCTTTCTTT CASSLEQNTEAFF
14 - TRBJ1-2 TRBV6-2/TRBV6-3 TGTGCCAGCAGTTACCTTGGACGAGCTAATGGCTACACCTTC CASSYLGRANGYTF
15 - TRBJ1-6 TRBV12-5 TGTGCTAGTGGTTTGAGGGACACTAATAATTCACCCCTCCACTTT CASGLRDTNNSPLHF
15 TRBD1 TRBJ2-3 TRBV6-5 TGTGCCAGCACCCAGGGACAGGGAAGTCCAGATACGCAGTATTTT CASTQGQGSPDTQYF
12 - TRBJ1-1 TRBV30 TGTGCCCGGGTAATCCTAGGCACTGAAGCTTTCTTT CARVILGTEAFF